What follows are 29 T cell receptor beta chains derived from one specimen sequenced in a study of T cell clones after liver transplantation. The protocol was immunoSEQ multiplex PCR, while the TCRdb copy is restricted to in-frame clones and leaves out a portion. Among around 77,000 clones, 75% to 85% were seen once, and the ten largest hold 0.79%. Sequencing was performed on CD4+ T cells from blood, taken 12 months after liver transplant. The receptors derive from a human patient who received a liver transplant. These T cells may partly come from the graft donor.

The genes are TRBV28 and TRBJ1-4; D gene uncertain. CDR3 length: 10 amino acids. The V end lost 4 bases, the J end lost 8 bases, and 2 bases lay between the germline ends. Germline V gives CDR1 MDHEN, CDR2 SYDVKM. The CDR3 nucleotides are TGTGCCAGCAGTTCGGAAAAACTGTTTTTT. This encodes CASSSEKLFF.

This clone showed up just once. The DNA of the CDR3 is TGCGCCAGCAGCCAGGACAGGGCCGGAAACACCATATATTTT. It yields the protein CASSQDRAGNTIYF. This chain uses TRBV5-1 with TRBJ1-3, with 8 bases aligning to TRBD1. With 4 bases clipped from V and 4 bases from J, the junction kept 4 bases outside the gene matches. The CDR3 sequence is 14 residues long. Germline values: CDR1 SGHRS, CDR2 YFSETQ.

This clone showed up just a few times. The chain has TRBV2 and TRBJ2-7; D tentatively reads TRBD1 or TRBD2 (5 bases each). V was trimmed by 4 bases and J by 2 bases, leaving 9 bases between them. Germline CDR1 reads SNHLY; CDR2 reads FYNNEI. This CDR3 comprises 13 residues. CDR3 protein: CASSVMGAYEQYF. As DNA, the CDR3 is TGTGCCAGCAGTGTGATGGGGGCCTACGAGCAGTACTTC.

The rearrangement uses TRBV5-1 and TRBJ1-1; D is uncertain. V shed 4 bases and J shed 4 bases, with 14 bases lying between them. CDR3 size: 14 residues. Germline CDR1 SGHRS, CDR2 YFSETQ. In nucleotides, the CDR3 is TGCGCCAGCAGCAGTATGGGGTCCAGCACTGAAGCTTTCTTT. This translates into CASSSMGSSTEAFF.

The chain couples TRBV5-1 to TRBJ1-1; D perhaps matches TRBD1 (6 bases). The CDR3 is 14 amino acids. V lost 4 bases, J lost 0 bases, and 10 bases lay in between. Germline V lookup: CDR1 SGHRS, CDR2 YFSETQ. The CDR3 spells CASSPDRMNTEAFF. CDR3 coding DNA: TGCGCCAGCAGCCCGGACAGAATGAACACTGAAGCTTTCTTT. Looking up the rest from reference TRBV5-1 and TRBJ1-1 gives the full variable domain: KAGVTQTPRYLIKTRGQQVTLSCSPISGHRSVSWYQQTPGQGLQFLFEYFSETQRNKGNFPGRFSGRQFSNSRSEMNVSTLELGDSALYLCASSPDRMNTEAFFGQGTRLTVV.

V and J are TRBV4-3 and TRBJ1-5; no reliable D call. This CDR3 is built from 15 residues. With 3 bases removed from V and 5 bases from J, the gap between germline ends came to 14 bases. Germline lookup yields CDR1 LGHNA and CDR2 YSLEER. The CDR3 DNA follows: TGCGCCAGCAGCCACTCACAAGGAAGGGATCAGCCCCAGCATTTT. Protein sequence: CASSHSQGRDQPQHF.

This chain uses TRBV19 with TRBJ1-2; D call uncertain. The CDR3 consists of 14 residues. Germline V gene sequence: CDR1 LNHDA, CDR2 SQIVND (reference sequence). V gave up 6 bases and J gave up 2 bases, with 13 bases separating them. The CDR3, as DNA: TGTGCCAGTAGATTTTCCGGGCCAAACTATGGCTACACCTTC. It translates to CASRFSGPNYGYTF.

A single count supports this clone. The chain links TRBV5-4 to TRBJ2-2, with D unresolved. Germline CDR1 SGHNT, CDR2 YYREEE (reference sequence). V was trimmed by 4 bases and J by 5 bases, leaving 9 bases between them. The CDR3 contains 13 residues. The CDR3 region has the DNA TGTGCCAGCAGCGCCCGGGTAACCGGGGAGCTGTTTTTT. This sequence encodes CASSARVTGELFF.

The J gene is TRBJ1-5, the V gene TRBV11-2; 8 nucleotides agree with TRBD1. V dropped 4 bases and J dropped 1; count of bases not matched to a gene: 3. The CDR3 covers 15 residues. Germline CDR1 is SGHAT and CDR2 is FQNNGV. CDR3: CASSSGGSSNQPQHF. As DNA, the CDR3 is TGTGCCAGCAGCTCAGGGGGCTCGAGCAATCAGCCCCAGCATTTT. Full variable domain (outside the CDR3, taken from reference TRBV11-2 and TRBJ1-5): EAGVAQSPRYKIIEKRQSVAFWCNPISGHATLYWYQQILGQGPKLLIQFQNNGVVDDSQLPKDRFSAERLKGVDSTLKIQPAKLEDSAVYLCASSSGGSSNQPQHFGDGTRLSIL.

The V gene is TRBV6-5, the J gene TRBJ1-1; the D is unclear. The germline V and J ends were trimmed by 2 bases and 0 bases, with 7 bases remaining between them. The CDR3 contains 14 residues. Germline loops: CDR1 MNHEY, CDR2 SVGAGI. The CDR3, as DNA: TGTGCCAGCAGTTACAGCCACTTGAACACTGAAGCTTTCTTT. It specifies CASSYSHLNTEAFF.

The chain couples TRBV28 to TRBJ1-4; 8 bases line up with TRBD1. Losses at the gene ends were 2 bases for V and 0 bases for J; bases not matched to a gene: 8. The CDR3 spans 18 residues. Looked up from germline, CDR1 is MDHEN and CDR2 is SYDVKM. The chain's CDR3 is CASSLGGTGGTTNEKLFF. In DNA form, the CDR3 reads TGTGCCAGCAGTTTAGGGGGCACAGGGGGAACAACTAATGAAAAACTGTTTTTT.

The V and J genes are TRBV7-2 and TRBJ2-3, with TRBD2 as a possible D gene (5 bases). V was pared by 5 bases and J by 0 bases, with 15 bases between. CDR1 and CDR2 (germline): SGHTA, FQGNSA. This CDR3 is built from 16 residues. As DNA, the CDR3 is TGTGCCAGCAGCGTCCGGGGTTCCCCTAGCACAGATACGCAGTATTTT. Translated, it gives CASSVRGSPSTDTQYF.

V and J are TRBV6-1 and TRBJ2-5; D remains unclear. CDR1 is MNHNS, CDR2 SASEGT, per germline. This CDR3 spans 15 amino acids. The V gene lost 2 bases and the J gene lost 1 base, with 11 bases spanning the gap. The CDR3 DNA follows: TGTGCCAGCAGTGAAATTCTGGGCAGCCAAGAGACCCAGTACTTC. As protein: CASSEILGSQETQYF.

The V and J genes are TRBV7-2 and TRBJ2-5, with D perhaps matching TRBD2 (5 bases). CDR3 size: 14 residues. The germline CDR1 and CDR2 sequences are SGHTA and FQGNSA. V gave up 5 bases and J gave up 5 bases, with 15 bases separating them. The CDR3 sequence: CASSISGRGETQYF. For the CDR3, the DNA is TGTGCCAGCAGCATCTCCGGGCGAGGGGAGACCCAGTACTTC.

The chain carries TRBV5-1 and TRBJ2-1, with 10 bases aligning to TRBD1. Germline CDR1 reads SGHRS; CDR2 reads YFSETQ. Trimming removed 1 base from V and 7 bases from J; junction bases left unmatched: 2. CDR3 size: 14 residues. CDR3 region: CASSLWTGGNEQFF. The CDR3 DNA reads as TGCGCCAGCAGCTTGTGGACAGGGGGGAATGAGCAGTTCTTC.

The rearrangement joins TRBV9 to TRBJ1-3; D is undetermined. Per germline, CDR1 SGDLS and CDR2 YYNGEE. This CDR3 comprises 14 residues. V dropped 6 bases and J dropped 0 bases, with 10 bases sitting between them. The CDR3 spells CASTPFVSGNTIYF. The CDR3 region has the DNA TGTGCCAGCACCCCGTTCGTCTCTGGAAACACCATATATTTT.

CDR3 DNA sequence: TGTGCCAGCAGTTTACAGGGAGGTAAAGATACGCAGTATTTT. Its protein is CASSLQGGKDTQYF. The chain carries TRBV2 and TRBJ2-3; D tentatively reads TRBD1 or TRBD2 (6 bases each). Trimming removed 5 bases at V and 5 bases at J, with 14 bases between. Germline V gene lookup returns CDR1 SNHLY and CDR2 FYNNEI. This CDR3 has 14 residues.

Remarks on this clone: This specimen includes other DNA sequences encoding the same CDR3. The rearrangement uses TRBV11-1 and TRBJ1-2, with D unresolved. Trimming pared 4 bases from V and 5 bases from J, leaving 8 bases between. CDR3 size: 12 residues. Germline V gives CDR1 SGHAT, CDR2 FQDESV (reference sequence). The CDR3 DNA follows: TGTGCCAGCAGCTGGGGAGGATATGGCTACACCTTC. Translating it yields CASSWGGYGYTF. The whole variable domain, filled in from reference TRBV11-1 and TRBJ1-2, reads EAEVAQSPRYKITEKSQAVAFWCDPISGHATLYWYRQILGQGPELLVQFQDESVVDDSQLPKDRFSAERLKGVDSTLKIQPAELGDSAMYLCASSWGGYGYTFGSGTRLTVV.

This clone was picked up a small number of times. V gene TRBV4-3 combines with J gene TRBJ1-2, with D hard to call. CDR1 is LGHNA, CDR2 YSLEER, per germline. The CDR3 covers 13 residues. Trimming took off 4 bases at V and 4 bases at J, with 10 bases between the two ends. The CDR3 loop reads CASSLRIGYGYTF. The DNA of the CDR3 is TGCGCCAGCAGCCTAAGGATTGGCTATGGCTACACCTTC.

This sequence joins TRBV18 and TRBJ2-1; possible D gene TRBD1, 8 bases. Deletions cut 2 bases from V and 12 bases from J, with 17 bases between. Germline CDR1 KGHSH, CDR2 LQKENI. This CDR3 region has 14 residues. CDR3 sequence (DNA): TGTGCCAGCTCACCAAGCGGGACAGGATCATCGCAGTTCTTC. This translates into CASSPSGTGSSQFF.

The genes are TRBV28 and TRBJ1-1; 7 bases fit TRBD1. The CDR3 consists of 16 residues. Germline CDR1 is MDHEN and CDR2 is SYDVKM. The ends lost 7 bases at V and 0 bases at J; junction bases unmatched: 11. The CDR3 DNA reads as TGTGCCAGCACCGTGACAGGGAGATCCATGAACACTGAAGCTTTCTTT. Translated, it gives CASTVTGRSMNTEAFF. Complete variable domain (other parts from reference TRBV28 and TRBJ1-1): DVKVTQSSRYLVKRTGEKVFLECVQDMDHENMFWYRQDPGLGLRLIYFSYDVKMKEKGDIPEGYSVSREKKERFSLILESASTNQTSMYLCASTVTGRSMNTEAFFGQGTRLTVV.

CDR3: CASSRDGNTEAFF. CDR3 bases: TGTGCCAGCAGCCGTGACGGGAACACTGAAGCTTTCTTT. The chain employs TRBV6-4 and TRBJ1-1; D unclear. The CDR3 extends over 13 amino acids. The V and J ends lost 6 bases and 1 base respectively, with 9 bases between them. CDR1 and CDR2 from the germline V gene are MRHNA and SNTAGT.

The chain uses TRBV7-2 and TRBJ2-1, with 8 nucleotides matching TRBD1. After removal of 3 bases from V and 5 bases from J, the junction contained 9 bases not matched to a gene. The CDR3 is 16 residues long. CDR1 is SGHTA, CDR2 FQGNSA, per germline. The CDR3 spells CASSLRARGPDNEQFF. DNA for the CDR3: TGTGCCAGCAGCTTGAGGGCCAGGGGGCCTGACAATGAGCAGTTCTTC.

This clone was seen a single time. The rearrangement links TRBV7-2 to TRBJ1-5; D is perhaps TRBD1 (5 bases). The length of the CDR3 is 13 residues. Trimming took off 7 bases at V and 9 bases at J, with 16 bases between the two ends. Germline assignment: CDR1 SGHTA and CDR2 FQGNSA. CDR3 coding DNA: TGTGCCAGCACTGGGACGGGGGATCGGCCCCAGCATTTT. It codes for CASTGTGDRPQHF. The full variable domain, rest sourced from reference TRBV7-2 and TRBJ1-5, is GAGVSQSPSNKVTEKGKDVELRCDPISGHTALYWYRQSLGQGLEFLIYFQGNSAPDKSGLPSDRFSAERTGGSVSTLTIQRTQQEDSAVYLCASTGTGDRPQHFGDGTRLSIL.

The chain employs TRBV7-2 and TRBJ1-2; D is undetermined. CDR3 length: 15 amino acids. Germline V gene sequence: CDR1 SGHTA, CDR2 FQGNSA. V dropped 5 bases and J dropped 4 bases, with 17 bases sitting between them. The CDR3 DNA sequence: TGTGCCAGCAGCCCCCCCGGATTTTCGCCCTATGGCTACACCTTC. Its translation is CASSPPGFSPYGYTF.

This chain links TRBV2 with TRBJ1-1, with 7 bases identical to TRBD1. Germline V gene sequence: CDR1 SNHLY, CDR2 FYNNEI. This CDR3 is 14 amino acids long. Trimming took 6 bases from V and 0 from J; bases not matched to a gene: 4. The CDR3 DNA follows: TGTGCCAGCAGACACAGGGGCCTGAACACTGAAGCTTTCTTT. Protein product: CASRHRGLNTEAFF.

This chain joins TRBV10-2 and TRBJ2-1; D is uncertain. Deletions cut 8 bases from V and 0 bases from J, with 17 bases between. CDR1 WSHSY and CDR2 SAAADI come from the germline V gene. The CDR3 is 16 residues long. The CDR3 loop is CASRQGARSSYNEQFF. The CDR3 DNA is TGCGCCAGCCGCCAAGGAGCTCGGAGCTCCTACAATGAGCAGTTCTTC.

The rearrangement joins TRBV27 to TRBJ2-5; tentative D call: TRBD1 (5 bases). The V gene lost 2 bases and the J gene lost 1 base, with 11 bases spanning the gap. Germline assignment: CDR1 MNHEY and CDR2 SMNVEV (reference sequence). The CDR3 totals 15 residues. CDR3 residues: CASSLSPGSQETQYF. The CDR3 DNA reads as TGTGCCAGCAGTTTAAGTCCAGGGTCCCAAGAGACCCAGTACTTC.

V is TRBV6-1 and J is TRBJ1-1; D is possibly TRBD1 (5 bases). This CDR3 comprises 16 residues. V lost 0 bases to trimming and J lost 11 bases, with 22 bases between them. CDR1 MNHNS and CDR2 SASEGT come from the germline V gene. The CDR3 DNA reads as TGTGCCAGCAGTGAAGCGCGTGGGACCGATCCGAGGTGGGCTTTCTTT. Its translation: CASSEARGTDPRWAFF.